This T cell receptor (beta chain) was found in a study of blood T cell repertoires in COVID-19. Overall study context: The United States, Italy and Spain were the sources of the acute and convalescent COVID-19 samples.

Trimming shortened V by 5 bases and J by 4 bases, and 11 bases separated the two germline ends. This CDR3 has 14 amino acids. Germline lookup yields CDR1 SGHTA and CDR2 FQGNSA. Original methodology: Estimation of nucleated cell counts relied on the amplification of reference gene primers. TCRdb's copy holds only in-frame clones and misses some; the assay was immunoSEQ multiplex PCR. The DNA was the basis for D and trimming; V, J and clone size are from that table. The sample lists around 120,000 clones; almost 80% were seen once. This TCR derives from a human donor in a cohort sampled during active COVID-19. The rearrangement joins TRBV7-2 to TRBJ1-4; tentative D call: TRBD1 (6 bases). Sequencing input: peripheral blood. This chain's CDR3 is CASSITGNNEKLFF. The CDR3 DNA follows: TGTGCCAGCAGCATAACAGGGAATAATGAAAAACTGTTTTTT.